The subject of this entry is one T cell receptor (beta chain). The final CDR3 position lacks the conserved phenylalanine or tryptophan, pointing to a likely read error. The CDR3 consists of 14 residues. Trimming pared 5 bases from V and 3 bases from J, leaving 13 bases between. From germline, CDR1 is LNHNV and CDR2 YYDKDF (reference sequence). Each CDR3 protein gets one entry after TCRdb re-called the 5' RACE reads with MiXCR. The sample has 50,000 to 65,000 distinct CDR3 sequences; around 21% are singletons. The sorted Tregs were CD4+CD25+CD127-/low cells. The genes are TRBV15 and TRBJ1-2; D is ambiguous. This receptor was taken from a female donor with breast cancer. The sequencing sample was made of tumor-infiltrating Tregs sorted from the breast tumor. CDR3 DNA sequence: TGTGCCACCAGCCGAGGACGGAACCACTATGGCTACACCATC. It yields the protein CATSRGRNHYGYTI.